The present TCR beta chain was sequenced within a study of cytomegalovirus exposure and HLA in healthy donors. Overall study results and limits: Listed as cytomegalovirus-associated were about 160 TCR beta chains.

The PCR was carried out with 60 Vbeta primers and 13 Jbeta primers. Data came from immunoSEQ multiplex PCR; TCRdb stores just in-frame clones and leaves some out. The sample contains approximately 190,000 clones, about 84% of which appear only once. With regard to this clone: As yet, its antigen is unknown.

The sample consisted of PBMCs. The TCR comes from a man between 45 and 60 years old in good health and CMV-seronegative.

The CDR3 DNA follows: TGTGCCAGCAGCTTAGGTACCGGGGGACTAGCGGGGACCGGGGAGCTGTTTTTT. Its translation is CASSLGTGGLAGTGELFF. This chain links TRBV7-2 with TRBJ2-2; 13 bases fit TRBD2. The germline V gene has CDR1 SGHTA and CDR2 FQGNSA. CDR3 length: 18 amino acids. V was pared by 1 base and J by 5 bases, with 7 bases of the junction left unmatched.